The present TCR beta chain was sequenced within a study of OX40 agonist ivuxolimab in advanced cancers. The CDR3 covers 15 residues. Germline V gene data show CDR1 as MNHNY and CDR2 as SVGAGI (reference sequence). The V end was cut by 5 bases, the J end by 6 bases, with 19 bases between. TCRdb's table, derived via immunoSEQ multiplex PCR, lists solely in-frame clones and lacks some. In the table there are around 30,000 clones, about 92% of which are singletons. This sequence originates from an adult with an advanced solid tumor such as melanoma, head and neck, liver or kidney cancer. The material was CD4+ or CD8+ T cells sorted from blood, obtained in a trial of the OX40 agonist ivuxolimab. V usage is TRBV6-6 and J usage is TRBJ1-1; a weak D match, TRBD1 (6 bases). The CDR3 is CASSTPRGRGPEAFF. The CDR3 region has the DNA TGTGCCAGCAGTACCCCTCGGGGCAGGGGCCCTGAAGCTTTCTTT.